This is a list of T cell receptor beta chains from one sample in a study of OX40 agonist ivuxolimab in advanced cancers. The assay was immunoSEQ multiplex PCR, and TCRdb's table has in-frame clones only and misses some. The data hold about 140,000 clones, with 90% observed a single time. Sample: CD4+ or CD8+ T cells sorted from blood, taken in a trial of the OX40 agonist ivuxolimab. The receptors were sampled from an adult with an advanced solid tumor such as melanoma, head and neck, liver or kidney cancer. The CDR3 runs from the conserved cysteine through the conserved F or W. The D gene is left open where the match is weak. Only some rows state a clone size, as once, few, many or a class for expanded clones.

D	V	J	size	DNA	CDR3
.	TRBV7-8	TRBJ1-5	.	TGTGCCAGCAGCCTAGTAGATCAGCCCCAGCATTTT	CASSLVDQPQHF
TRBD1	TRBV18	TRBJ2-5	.	TGTGCCAGCTCGCTTTCCTCCGGGACAGGGGAAGAGACCCAGTACTTC	CASSLSSGTGEETQYF
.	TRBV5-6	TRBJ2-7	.	TGTGCCAGCAGCTTGGACAGTGGCTACGAGCAGTACTTC	CASSLDSGYEQYF
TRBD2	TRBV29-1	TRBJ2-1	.	TGCAGCGTTGAAGCGGCGACTAGCGGGACGGGTGAGCAGTTCTTC	CSVEAATSGTGEQFF
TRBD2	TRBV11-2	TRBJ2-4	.	TGTGCCAGCACCGAAGGGGAAGCGGGAGGGAACATTCAGTACTTC	CASTEGEAGGNIQYF
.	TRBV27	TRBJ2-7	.	TGTGCCAGCAGCCAACTAGTAAACTCCTACGAGCAGTACTTC	CASSQLVNSYEQYF
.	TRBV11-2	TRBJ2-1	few	TGTGCCAGCAGCTTAGATCAGAGGGGGAGTCCCTACAATGAGCAGTTCTTC	CASSLDQRGSPYNEQFF
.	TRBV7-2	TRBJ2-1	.	TGTGCCAGCAGTCGTCAGGGGAATGAGCAGTTCTTC	CASSRQGNEQFF
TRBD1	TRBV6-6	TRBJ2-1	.	TGTGCCAGCAGTCCCTCAGACAGGGGGTACTACAATGAGCAGTTCTTC	CASSPSDRGYYNEQFF
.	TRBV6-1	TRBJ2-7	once	TGTGCCAGCAGTGTCCTCCTAGCGGAGCAGTACTTC	CASSVLLAEQYF
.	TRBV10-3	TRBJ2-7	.	TGTGCCATCAGTGATGGGCTCGTTGGGGGATACGAGCAGTACTTC	CAISDGLVGGYEQYF
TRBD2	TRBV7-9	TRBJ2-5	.	TGTGCCAGCAGTTACGGACTAGCTTTAGAGACCCAGTACTTC	CASSYGLALETQYF
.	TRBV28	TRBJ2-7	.	TGTGCCAGCAGTCGAAGGGAGTACGAGCAGTACTTC	CASSRREYEQYF
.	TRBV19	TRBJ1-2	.	TGTGCCAGTAAGGGAAACGTAAATGGCTACACCTTC	CASKGNVNGYTF
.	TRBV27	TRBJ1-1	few	TGTGCCAGCAGTTCGCATTTGAACACTGAAGCTTTCTTT	CASSSHLNTEAFF
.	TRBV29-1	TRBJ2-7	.	TGCAGCGTTGAAAGCGACAGGACCTACGAGCAGTACTTC	CSVESDRTYEQYF
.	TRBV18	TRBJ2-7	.	TGTGCCAGCTCACCACCGATGGGACGCCAGTACGAGCAGTACTTC	CASSPPMGRQYEQYF
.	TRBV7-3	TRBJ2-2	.	TGTGCCAGCAGCTTAAACGGCGGGGAGCTGTTTTTT	CASSLNGGELFF
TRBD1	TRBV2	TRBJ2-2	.	TGTGCCAGCAGAGGACAGGGGGATACCGGGGAGCTGTTTTTT	CASRGQGDTGELFF
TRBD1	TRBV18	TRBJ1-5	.	TGTGCCAGCTCACCGCCCCCAGGGGGGGGAGACCAGCCCCAGCATTTT	CASSPPPGGGDQPQHF
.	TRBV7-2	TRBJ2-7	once	TGTGCCAGCTTTGGGGGCGGATCCTACGAGCAGTACTTC	CASFGGGSYEQYF
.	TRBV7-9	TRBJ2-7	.	TGTGCCAGCAGCTTGAGTACCTACGAGCAGTACTTC	CASSLSTYEQYF
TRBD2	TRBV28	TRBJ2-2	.	TGTGCCAGCAGTTCGCGGGGGGCAGGGGAGACCGGGGAGCTGTTTTTT	CASSSRGAGETGELFF
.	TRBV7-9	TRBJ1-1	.	TGTGCCAGCAGCCTATCTGGGGGGGTTGAAGCTTTCTTT	CASSLSGGVEAFF
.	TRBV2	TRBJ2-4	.	TGTGCCAGTGACGGACGGGGTGTGAACCCCAAAAACATTCAGTACTTC	CASDGRGVNPKNIQYF
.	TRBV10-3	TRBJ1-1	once	TGTGCCATCAGTGAAAGGCAGGGAATGAACACTGAAGCTTTCTTT	CAISERQGMNTEAFF
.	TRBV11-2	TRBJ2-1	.	TGTGCCAGCAGCTTAGATCTGGGGGAGGTTTACAATGAGCAGTTCTTC	CASSLDLGEVYNEQFF
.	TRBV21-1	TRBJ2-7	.	TGTGCCCCCCGCAGATTCCTCATTTCCTACGAGCAGTACTTC	CAPRRFLISYEQYF
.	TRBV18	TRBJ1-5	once	TGTGCCAGCTCACCCTCCGGGGGGGGGTTACAGCCCCAGCATTTT	CASSPSGGGLQPQHF
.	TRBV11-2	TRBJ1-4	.	TGTGCCAGCAGCTTGAATGGGTTCGTAGGAGTCAATGAAAAACTGTTTTTT	CASSLNGFVGVNEKLFF
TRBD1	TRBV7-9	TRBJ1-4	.	TGTGCCAGCAGCCCGACAGGGTTTAATGAAAAACTGTTTTTT	CASSPTGFNEKLFF
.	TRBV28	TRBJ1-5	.	TGTGCCAGCAGTTTAACGGGGGCGGGTCAGCCCCAGCATTTT	CASSLTGAGQPQHF
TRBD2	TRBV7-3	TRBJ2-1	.	TGTGCCAGCGGGAGGGCCATCGATGAGCAGTTCTTC	CASGRAIDEQFF
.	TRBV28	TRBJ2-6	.	TGTGCCAGCAGAGGAGCGAGCTCTGGGGCCAACGTCCTGACTTTC	CASRGASSGANVLTF
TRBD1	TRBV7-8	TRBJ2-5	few	TGTGCCAGCGGATATACCAAGGGACAGGGGGTTGCCCCGTACCAAGAGACCCAGTACTTC	CASGYTKGQGVAPYQETQYF
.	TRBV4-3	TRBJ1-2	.	TGCGCCAGCAGCCAAGATCTTTCGATCCCGTTGGGCTACACCTTC	CASSQDLSIPLGYTF
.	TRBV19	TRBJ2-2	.	TGTGCCAGTAGTACCCGCTTGAGCGGTGCGAACACCGGGGAGCTGTTTTTT	CASSTRLSGANTGELFF
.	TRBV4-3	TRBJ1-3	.	TGCGCCAGCAGCCAAGCGTACGGCCGCTCTGGAAACACCATATATTTT	CASSQAYGRSGNTIYF
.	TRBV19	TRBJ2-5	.	TGTGCCAGTAGTATCCCATTGGGCCCACAAGAGACCCAGTACTTC	CASSIPLGPQETQYF
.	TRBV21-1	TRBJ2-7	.	TGTGCCAGTATTCTGGACAGAAGTAGCTCCTACGAGCAGTACTTC	CASILDRSSSYEQYF
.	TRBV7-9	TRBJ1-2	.	TGTGCCAGCAGCTTTCTAGGGGGTAGCGACTATGGCTACACCTTC	CASSFLGGSDYGYTF
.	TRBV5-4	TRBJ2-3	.	TGTGCCAGCAGCTTGGCGGGGGGCACAGATACGCAGTATTTT	CASSLAGGTDTQYF
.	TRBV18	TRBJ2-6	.	TGTGCCAGCTCACCAGGGGCTGGGGCCAACGTCCTGACTTTC	CASSPGAGANVLTF
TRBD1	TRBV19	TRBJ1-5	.	TGTGCCAGTACCGTCCAGGGGGCGCCCGGCAATCAGCCCCAGCATTTT	CASTVQGAPGNQPQHF
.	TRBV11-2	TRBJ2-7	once	TGTGCCAGCAGCTTAGCCCTCCTCTACGAGCAGTACTTC	CASSLALLYEQYF
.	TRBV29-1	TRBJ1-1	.	TGCAGCGTTCGACAGGTTCAGAACACTGAAGCTTTCTTT	CSVRQVQNTEAFF
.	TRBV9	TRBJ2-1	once	TGTGCCAGCAGCGTTCTAGCGTCCTCCTACAATGAGCAGTTCTTC	CASSVLASSYNEQFF
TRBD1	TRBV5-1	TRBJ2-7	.	TGCGCCAGCAGCCCGGACAGGGCCTCTAGGGAGCAGTACTTC	CASSPDRASREQYF
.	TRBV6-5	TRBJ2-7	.	TGTGCCAGCAGTTACGGCGGGACCGTCTACGAGCAGTACTTC	CASSYGGTVYEQYF
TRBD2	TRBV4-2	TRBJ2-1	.	TGTGCCAGCAGCCAAGCAGGAACTAGCGGTTTCAATGAGCAGTTCTTC	CASSQAGTSGFNEQFF
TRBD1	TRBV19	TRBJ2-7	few	TGTGCCAGTAGCGACAGGGCGAGGGAGCAGTACTTC	CASSDRAREQYF
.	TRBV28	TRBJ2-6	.	TGTGCCAGTGGAAGTGCCAGCTCTGGGGCCAACGTCCTGACTTTC	CASGSASSGANVLTF
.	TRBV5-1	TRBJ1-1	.	TGCGCCAGCAGCTTGTCGGGCAGACCGAACACTGAAGCTTTCTTT	CASSLSGRPNTEAFF
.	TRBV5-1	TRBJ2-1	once	TGCGCCAGCAGCTTGGCCGCTAGCGCCCAGGAGGTTGAGCAGTTCTTC	CASSLAASAQEVEQFF